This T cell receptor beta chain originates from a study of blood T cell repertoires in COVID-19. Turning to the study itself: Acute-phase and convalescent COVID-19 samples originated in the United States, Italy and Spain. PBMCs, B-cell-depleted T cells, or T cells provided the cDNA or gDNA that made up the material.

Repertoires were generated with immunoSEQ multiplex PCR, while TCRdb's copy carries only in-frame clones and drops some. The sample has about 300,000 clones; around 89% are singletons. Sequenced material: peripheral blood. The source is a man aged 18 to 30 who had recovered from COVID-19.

In DNA, the CDR3 is TGTGCCAGCAGTTACTCGACGGGACAGCGTAACTATGGCTACACCTTC. Its translation: CASSYSTGQRNYGYTF. J is TRBJ1-2 and V is TRBV6-6; 7 bases line up with TRBD1. CDR1 is MNHNY and CDR2 is SVGAGI in the germline V gene (reference sequence). The CDR3 loop spans 16 amino acids. The junction had 5 bases not matched to a gene; V was cut back by 0 bases and J by 1 base.